Below are 25 T cell receptor beta chains sequenced from a single sample in a study of blood T cell repertoires in COVID-19. TCRdb's copy holds only in-frame clones and misses some; the assay was immunoSEQ multiplex PCR. The table lists about 74,000 clones, around four fifths of them singletons, with 30% to 45% in the top ten. The sequenced sample consisted of peripheral blood. These receptors all come from a man in his 70s with acute or convalescent COVID-19.

The chain links TRBV18 to TRBJ1-2, with TRBD1 identical over 8 bases. Germline CDR1 KGHSH, CDR2 LQKENI. After removal of 3 bases from V and 7 bases from J, the junction contained 7 bases not matched to a gene. CDR3 size: 14 residues. CDR3 in DNA: TGTGCCAGCTCACCTTCCCCAGGGGGCGGTGGCTACACCTTC. It specifies CASSPSPGGGGYTF. Based on the CDR3 plus reference TRBV18 and TRBJ1-2, the full variable domain is NAGVMQNPRHLVRRRGQEARLRCSPMKGHSHVYWYRQLPEEGLKFMVYLQKENIIDESGMPKERFSAEFPKEGPSILRIQQVVRGDSAAYFCASSPSPGGGGYTFGSGTRLTVV.

The chain has TRBV5-4 and TRBJ2-1; 10 positions agree with TRBD1. From germline, CDR1 is SGHNT and CDR2 YYREEE (reference sequence). The CDR3 is made up of 14 amino acids. V lost 0 bases, J lost 9 bases, and 3 bases stayed unmatched. The CDR3 bases are TGTGCCAGCAGCTTGGGACAGGGGGCGGCTGAGCAGTTCTTC. It is translated as CASSLGQGAAEQFF.

This chain links TRBV7-3 with TRBJ2-3; D may be TRBD2 (5 bases). V shed 6 bases and J shed 2 bases, with 12 bases lying between them. The germline gives CDR1 SGHTA, CDR2 FQGTGA. The CDR3 runs to 14 residues. Here the CDR3 DNA reads TGTGCCAGCAGAATAGGACTGCCCACAGATACGCAGTATTTT. It is translated as CASRIGLPTDTQYF.

This clone was counted a few times. This chain connects TRBV5-1 to TRBJ2-5, with D perhaps matching TRBD1 (7 bases). CDR1 and CDR2 from the germline V gene are SGHRS and YFSETQ. V lost 0 bases and J 5 bases, leaving 14 bases between the germline ends. CDR3 length: 15 residues. In nucleotides, the CDR3 is TGCGCCAGCAGCTTGGCAGGGGGGCTTGGGGAGACCCAGTACTTC. It codes for CASSLAGGLGETQYF. Drawing the rest from reference TRBV5-1 and TRBJ2-5, the complete variable domain is KAGVTQTPRYLIKTRGQQVTLSCSPISGHRSVSWYQQTPGQGLQFLFEYFSETQRNKGNFPGRFSGRQFSNSRSEMNVSTLELGDSALYLCASSLAGGLGETQYFGPGTRLLVL.

The gene calls are TRBV2 and TRBJ2-5; the match to TRBD2 covers 12 bases. The CDR3 totals 15 residues. Trimming removed 6 bases from V and 3 bases from J; junction bases left unmatched: 5. Germline V gene lookup returns CDR1 SNHLY and CDR2 FYNNEI. CDR3 sequence reads: CASRRLAGEKETQYF. The CDR3 DNA is TGTGCCAGCAGACGACTAGCGGGGGAGAAAGAGACCCAGTACTTC.

This clone was detected only a few times. This chain connects TRBV7-8 to TRBJ2-5; 7 bases fit TRBD2. CDR1 is SGHVS and CDR2 is FQNEAQ in the germline V gene. There are 14 residues in the CDR3. V dropped 4 bases and J dropped 0; count of bases not matched to a gene: 2. CDR3 region: CASSSTSDQETQYF. The CDR3 nucleotides are TGTGCCAGCAGCTCCACTAGCGACCAAGAGACCCAGTACTTC.

This chain uses TRBV7-9 with TRBJ2-2, with 7 bases matching TRBD2. Germline loops: CDR1 SEHNR, CDR2 FQNEAQ (reference sequence). The trim removed 1 base at V and 2 bases at J, leaving 4 bases unmatched. The CDR3 loop spans 16 amino acids. CDR3 region: CASSLERGPNTGELFF. The CDR3 nucleotides are TGTGCCAGCAGCTTAGAGCGGGGTCCTAACACCGGGGAGCTGTTTTTT.

The V and J genes are TRBV6-6 and TRBJ2-7; 9 nucleotides line up with TRBD2. The J segment lost 5 bases and the V segment lost 5 bases, leaving 22 bases of the junction unmatched. Germline V gives CDR1 MNHNY, CDR2 SVGAGI (reference sequence). The CDR3 runs 19 residues. The CDR3 protein is CASSRYRSGSGFSGHEQYF. The DNA of the CDR3 is TGTGCCAGCAGTCGCTACCGTAGCGGGAGTGGTTTTAGTGGACACGAGCAGTACTTC.

The chain links TRBV28 to TRBJ1-5; TRBD1 matches 9 bases. The length of the CDR3 is 16 residues. Germline lookup yields CDR1 MDHEN and CDR2 SYDVKM. The trim removed 6 bases at V and 6 bases at J, leaving 12 bases unmatched. This CDR3 reads CASRAGQGMTGQPQHF. In DNA, the CDR3 is TGTGCCAGCAGAGCCGGACAGGGGATGACTGGTCAGCCCCAGCATTTT. The full variable domain, rest sourced from reference TRBV28 and TRBJ1-5, is DVKVTQSSRYLVKRTGEKVFLECVQDMDHENMFWYRQDPGLGLRLIYFSYDVKMKEKGDIPEGYSVSREKKERFSLILESASTNQTSMYLCASRAGQGMTGQPQHFGDGTRLSIL.

The V and J genes are TRBV9 and TRBJ1-2; the D gene is possibly TRBD1 (5 bases). The germline V gene encodes CDR1 SGDLS and CDR2 YYNGEE. Trimming left V 0 bases short and J 8 bases short, with 11 bases between. This CDR3 is built from 13 residues. The CDR3 sequence: CASSVAPGRGYTF. The CDR3 nucleotides read TGTGCCAGCAGCGTAGCGCCAGGGCGAGGCTACACCTTC.

In DNA form, the CDR3 reads TGTGCCACCGCCCGAGGGGGTACTAGCACAGATACGCAGTATTTT. Residues: CATARGGTSTDTQYF. This sequence joins TRBV24-1 and TRBJ2-3; a possible D gene is TRBD1 (6 bases). The CDR3 covers 15 residues. V lost 9 bases to trimming and J lost 0 bases, with 15 bases between them. Per the germline V gene, CDR1 is KGHDR and CDR2 is SFDVKD.

V usage is TRBV28 and J usage is TRBJ2-5, with a possible D match to TRBD2 (6 bases). Trimming cost V 6 bases and J 1 base, with 15 bases left between them. The CDR3 has 15 residues. CDR1 MDHEN and CDR2 SYDVKM come from the germline V gene. CDR3 protein: CASSFLSGGQETQYF. The CDR3 nucleotides read TGTGCCAGCAGCTTCCTTTCCGGGGGCCAAGAGACCCAGTACTTC.

V gene TRBV27 combines with J gene TRBJ2-1; unclear D gene. The V end lost 8 bases, the J end lost 1 base, and 12 bases lay between the germline ends. CDR3 length: 14 amino acids. From germline, CDR1 is MNHEY and CDR2 SMNVEV (reference sequence). The CDR3 nucleotides read TGTGCCAGCGGCCAATTCCCTTCCTACAATGAGCAGTTCTTC. It translates to CASGQFPSYNEQFF.

The genes are TRBV5-1 and TRBJ1-3; a possible D gene is TRBD1 (6 bases). CDR3 length equals 15 residues. Per germline, CDR1 SGHRS and CDR2 YFSETQ. With 0 bases removed from V and 1 base from J, the gap between germline ends came to 8 bases. The CDR3 DNA follows: TGCGCCAGCAGCTTGGAGGGACAATCTGGAAACACCATATATTTT. Amino acids: CASSLEGQSGNTIYF.

The rearrangement links TRBV7-9 to TRBJ1-1, with D perhaps TRBD1 (5 bases). CDR1 and CDR2 (germline): SEHNR, FQNEAQ (reference sequence). V lost 4 bases, J lost 3 bases, and 18 bases lay in between. The CDR3 has 16 residues. CDR3 DNA sequence: TGTGCCAGCAGCTCGTTGAAACAGGTTAGGGACACTGAAGCTTTCTTT. Amino acid sequence: CASSSLKQVRDTEAFF.

The V call is TRBV18, the J call TRBJ1-1; D gene ambiguous. The CDR3 has 14 amino acids. V was trimmed by 6 bases and J by 2 bases, leaving 13 bases between them. CDR1 is KGHSH and CDR2 is LQKENI in the germline V gene. In DNA form, the CDR3 reads TGTGCCAGCTCCCTCGAGAGGGTTAACACTGAAGCTTTCTTT. Encoded protein: CASSLERVNTEAFF.

The V gene is TRBV4-1, the J gene TRBJ2-7, with D maybe TRBD2 (5 bases). The CDR3 contains 13 residues. Trimming shortened V by 2 bases and J by 3 bases, and 8 bases separated the two germline ends. Per germline, CDR1 MGHRA and CDR2 YSYEKL. This CDR3 is CASSQNEGYEQYF. As DNA, the CDR3 is TGCGCCAGCAGCCAAAACGAGGGCTACGAGCAGTACTTC.

This chain links TRBV27 with TRBJ1-3, with D hard to call. The CDR3 is made up of 14 amino acids. V dropped 2 bases and J dropped 0 bases, with 5 bases sitting between them. Germline V gene lookup returns CDR1 MNHEY and CDR2 SMNVEV (reference sequence). The CDR3 sequence: CASSLEGSGNTIYF. The CDR3 nucleotides are TGTGCCAGCAGTTTAGAGGGCTCTGGAAACACCATATATTTT.

This chain links TRBV24-1 with TRBJ2-2; a possible D gene is TRBD1 (5 bases). V lost 3 bases and J lost 1, with 8 bases in between. Germline V gives CDR1 KGHDR, CDR2 SFDVKD. The CDR3 has 15 residues. The CDR3 DNA reads as TGTGCCACCAGTGATAAGACAGAGAACACCGGGGAGCTGTTTTTT. Protein: CATSDKTENTGELFF.

The chain uses TRBV5-5 and TRBJ2-3; 8 nucleotides match TRBD1. With V trimmed by 0 bases and J by 4 bases, 7 bases remained unmatched. This CDR3 spans 16 amino acids. The germline V gene has CDR1 SGHKS and CDR2 YYEKEE (reference sequence). CDR3 nucleotides: TGTGCCAGCAGCTTGGAGTTCAGGGGGCAGGCAGATACGCAGTATTTT. It specifies CASSLEFRGQADTQYF.

This chain links TRBV6-5 with TRBJ2-1; 7 bases line up with TRBD2. Trimming removed 7 bases from V and 4 bases from J; junction bases left unmatched: 4. This CDR3 region has 13 residues. Germline CDR1 is MNHEY and CDR2 is SVGAGI. The CDR3 DNA is TGTGCCAGCACCAGCGGGGAGTACAATGAGCAGTTCTTC. It yields the protein CASTSGEYNEQFF.

CDR3 sequence (DNA): TGTGCCAGCAGCGTCCTAACCGGGACTACCTACAATGAGCAGTTCTTC. This codes for CASSVLTGTTYNEQFF. The J gene is TRBJ2-1, the V gene TRBV9; 7 bases map to TRBD2. Germline V gene sequence: CDR1 SGDLS, CDR2 YYNGEE. The CDR3 contains 16 residues. Trimming at V came to 2 bases and at J to 2 bases, leaving 7 bases not matched to a gene.

The rearrangement links TRBV7-2 to TRBJ2-7, with D tentatively TRBD1 (5 bases). The CDR3 consists of 14 residues. Germline V gives CDR1 SGHTA, CDR2 FQGNSA. Trimming took 5 bases from V and 2 from J, leaving 13 bases between them. The CDR3 loop is CASSRARATYEQYF. The CDR3 DNA is TGTGCCAGCAGCCGGGCCAGGGCAACCTACGAGCAGTACTTC.

The CDR3 loop is CASREGLAGEETQYF. DNA for the CDR3: TGTGCCAGCCGTGAAGGGCTAGCGGGAGAAGAGACCCAGTACTTC. The gene calls are TRBV7-2 and TRBJ2-5; 10 nucleotides line up with TRBD2. V lost 8 bases to trimming and J lost 3 bases; unmatched junction nucleotides: 9. This CDR3 has 15 residues. Germline values: CDR1 SGHTA, CDR2 FQGNSA.

J is TRBJ2-3 and V is TRBV29-1; D may be TRBD1 (6 bases). Deletions cut 5 bases from V and 1 base from J, with 13 bases between. The length of the CDR3 is 14 residues. The germline gives CDR1 SQVTM, CDR2 ANQGSEA. In nucleotides, the CDR3 is TGCAGCGTTCAAGTTCCAGGGGGCACAGATACGCAGTATTTT. This codes for CSVQVPGGTDTQYF.